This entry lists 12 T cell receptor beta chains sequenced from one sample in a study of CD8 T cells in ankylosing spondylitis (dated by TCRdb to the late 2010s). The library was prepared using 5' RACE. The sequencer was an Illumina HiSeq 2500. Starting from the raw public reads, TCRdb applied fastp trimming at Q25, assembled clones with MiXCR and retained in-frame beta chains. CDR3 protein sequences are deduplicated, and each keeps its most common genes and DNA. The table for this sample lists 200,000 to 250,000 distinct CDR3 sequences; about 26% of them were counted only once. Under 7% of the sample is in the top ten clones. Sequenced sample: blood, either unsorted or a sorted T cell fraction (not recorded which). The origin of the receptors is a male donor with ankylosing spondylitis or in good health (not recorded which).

CDR3: CASSIGQGRETQYF. The CDR3 DNA reads TGTGCCAGCAGCATAGGACAGGGTCGGGAGACCCAGTACTTC. The chain couples TRBV7-2 to TRBJ2-5; TRBD1 matches at 8 bases. The ends lost 5 bases at V and 5 bases at J; junction bases unmatched: 7. CDR1 and CDR2 from the germline V gene are SGHTA and FQGNSA. This CDR3 is 14 amino acids long. The full variable domain, in which reference TRBV7-2 and TRBJ2-5 provide the parts outside the CDR3, is GAGVSQSPSNKVTEKGKDVELRCDPISGHTALYWYRQSLGQGLEFLIYFQGNSAPDKSGLPSDRFSAERTGGSVSTLTIQRTQQEDSAVYLCASSIGQGRETQYFGPGTRLLVL.

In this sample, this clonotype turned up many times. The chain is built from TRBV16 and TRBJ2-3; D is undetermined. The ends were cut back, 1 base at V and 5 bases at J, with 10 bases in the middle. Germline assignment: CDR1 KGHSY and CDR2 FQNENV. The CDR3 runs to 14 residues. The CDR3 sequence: CASSQLGGGDTQYF. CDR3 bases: TGTGCCAGCAGCCAATTGGGCGGCGGAGATACGCAGTATTTT.

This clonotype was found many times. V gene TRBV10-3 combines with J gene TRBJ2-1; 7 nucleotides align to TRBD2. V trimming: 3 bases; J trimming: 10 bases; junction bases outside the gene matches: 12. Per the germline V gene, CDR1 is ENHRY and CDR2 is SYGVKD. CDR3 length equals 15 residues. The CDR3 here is CAISDAGTTFREQFF. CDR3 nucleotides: TGTGCCATCAGTGACGCCGGGACTACCTTCAGGGAGCAGTTCTTC.

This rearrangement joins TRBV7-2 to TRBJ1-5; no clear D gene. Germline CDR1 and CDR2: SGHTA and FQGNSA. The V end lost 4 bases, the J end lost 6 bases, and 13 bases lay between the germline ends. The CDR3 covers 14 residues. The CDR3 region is CASSSFEGGQPQHF. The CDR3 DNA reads TGTGCCAGCAGCTCTTTTGAAGGTGGTCAGCCCCAGCATTTT. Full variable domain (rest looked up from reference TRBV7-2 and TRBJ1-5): GAGVSQSPSNKVTEKGKDVELRCDPISGHTALYWYRQSLGQGLEFLIYFQGNSAPDKSGLPSDRFSAERTGGSVSTLTIQRTQQEDSAVYLCASSSFEGGQPQHFGDGTRLSIL.

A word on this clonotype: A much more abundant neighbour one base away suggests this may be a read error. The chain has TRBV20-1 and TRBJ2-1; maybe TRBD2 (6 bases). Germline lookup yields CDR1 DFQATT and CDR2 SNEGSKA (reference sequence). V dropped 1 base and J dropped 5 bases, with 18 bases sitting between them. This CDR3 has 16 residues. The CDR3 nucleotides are TGCAGTGCTAGAGCCCTGTTTAGAGGGAGGCACAATGAGCAGTTCTTC. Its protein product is CSARALFRGRHNEQFF.

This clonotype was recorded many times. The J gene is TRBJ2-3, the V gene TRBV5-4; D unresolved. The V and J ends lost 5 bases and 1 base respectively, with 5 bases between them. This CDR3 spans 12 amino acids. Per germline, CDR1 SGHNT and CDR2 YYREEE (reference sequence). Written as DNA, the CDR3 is TGTGCCAGCAGTCGAGGCACAGATACGCAGTATTTT. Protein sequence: CASSRGTDTQYF.

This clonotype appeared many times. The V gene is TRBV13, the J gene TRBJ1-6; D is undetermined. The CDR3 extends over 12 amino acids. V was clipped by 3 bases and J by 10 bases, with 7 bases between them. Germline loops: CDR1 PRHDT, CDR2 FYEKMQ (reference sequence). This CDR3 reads CASSLQQSPLHF. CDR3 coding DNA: TGTGCCAGCAGCTTGCAGCAATCACCCCTCCACTTT.

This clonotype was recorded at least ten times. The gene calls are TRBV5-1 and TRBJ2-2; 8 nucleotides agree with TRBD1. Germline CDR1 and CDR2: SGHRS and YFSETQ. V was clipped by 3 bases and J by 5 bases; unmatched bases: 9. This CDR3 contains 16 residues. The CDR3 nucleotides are TGCGCCAGCAGCTCACTGAGGACAGGGCGGACCGGGGAGCTGTTTTTT. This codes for CASSSLRTGRTGELFF.

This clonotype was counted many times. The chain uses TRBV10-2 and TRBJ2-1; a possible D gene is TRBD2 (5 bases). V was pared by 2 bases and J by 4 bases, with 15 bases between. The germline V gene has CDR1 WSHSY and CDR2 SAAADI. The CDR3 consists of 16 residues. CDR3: CASSEKRLAGYNEQFF. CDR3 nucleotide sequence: TGCGCCAGCAGTGAGAAGCGTCTAGCCGGATACAATGAGCAGTTCTTC.

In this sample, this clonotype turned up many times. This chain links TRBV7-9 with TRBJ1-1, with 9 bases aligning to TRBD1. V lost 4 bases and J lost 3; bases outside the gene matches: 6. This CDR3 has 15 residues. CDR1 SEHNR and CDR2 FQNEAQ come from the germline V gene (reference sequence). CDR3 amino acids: CASSSIQGAYTEAFF. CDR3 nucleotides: TGTGCCAGCAGCTCAATACAGGGGGCTTACACTGAAGCTTTCTTT.

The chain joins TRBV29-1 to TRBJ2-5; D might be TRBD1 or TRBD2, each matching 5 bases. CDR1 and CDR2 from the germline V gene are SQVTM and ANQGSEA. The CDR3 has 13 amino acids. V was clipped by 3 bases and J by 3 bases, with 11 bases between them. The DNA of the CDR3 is TGCAGCGTTGATGGTCTGGGGGAAGAGACCCAGTACTTC. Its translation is CSVDGLGEETQYF. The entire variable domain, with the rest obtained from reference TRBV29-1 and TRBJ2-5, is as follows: SAVISQKPSRDICQRGTSLTIQCQVDSQVTMMFWYRQQPGQSLTLIATANQGSEATYESGFVIDKFPISRPNLTFSTLTVSNMSPEDSSIYLCSVDGLGEETQYFGPGTRLLVL.

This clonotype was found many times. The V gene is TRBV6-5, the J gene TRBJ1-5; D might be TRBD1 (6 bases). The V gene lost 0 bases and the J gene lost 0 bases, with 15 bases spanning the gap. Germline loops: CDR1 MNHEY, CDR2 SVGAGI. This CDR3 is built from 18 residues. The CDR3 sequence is CASSYSSRGRYSNQPQHF. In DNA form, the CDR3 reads TGTGCCAGCAGTTACTCGAGCAGGGGACGGTATAGCAATCAGCCCCAGCATTTT.